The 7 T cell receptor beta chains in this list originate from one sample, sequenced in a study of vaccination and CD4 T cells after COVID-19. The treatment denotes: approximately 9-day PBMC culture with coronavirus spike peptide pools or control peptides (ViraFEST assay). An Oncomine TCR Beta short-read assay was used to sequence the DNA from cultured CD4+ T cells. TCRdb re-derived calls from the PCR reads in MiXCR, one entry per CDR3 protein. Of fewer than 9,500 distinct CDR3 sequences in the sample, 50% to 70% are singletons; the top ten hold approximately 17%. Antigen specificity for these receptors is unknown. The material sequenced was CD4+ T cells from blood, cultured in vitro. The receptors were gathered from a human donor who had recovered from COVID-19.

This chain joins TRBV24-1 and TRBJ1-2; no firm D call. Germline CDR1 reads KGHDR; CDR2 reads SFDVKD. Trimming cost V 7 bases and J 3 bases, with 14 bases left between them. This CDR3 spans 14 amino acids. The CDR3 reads CATSQAPAHYGYTF. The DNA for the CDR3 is TGTGCCACCAGCCAGGCCCCGGCACACTATGGCTACACCTTC.

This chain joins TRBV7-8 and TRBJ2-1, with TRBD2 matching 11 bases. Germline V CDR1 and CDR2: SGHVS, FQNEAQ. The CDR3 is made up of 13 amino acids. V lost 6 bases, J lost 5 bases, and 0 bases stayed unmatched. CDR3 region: CASRLAGDNEQFF. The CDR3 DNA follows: TGTGCCAGCAGACTAGCGGGAGACAATGAGCAGTTCTTC.

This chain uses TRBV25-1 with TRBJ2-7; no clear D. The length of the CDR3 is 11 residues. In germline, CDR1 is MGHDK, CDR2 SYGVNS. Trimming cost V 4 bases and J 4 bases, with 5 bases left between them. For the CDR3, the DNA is TGTGCCAGCAGTGGTTTGTACGAGCAGTACTTC. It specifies CASSGLYEQYF.

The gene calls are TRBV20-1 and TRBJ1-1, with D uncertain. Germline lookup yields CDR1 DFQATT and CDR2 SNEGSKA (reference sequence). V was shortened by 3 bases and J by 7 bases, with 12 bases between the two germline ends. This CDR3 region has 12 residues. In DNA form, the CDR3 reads TGCAGTGCTAGTAGGGTTTTTGGTGAAGCTTTCTTT. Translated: CSASRVFGEAFF.

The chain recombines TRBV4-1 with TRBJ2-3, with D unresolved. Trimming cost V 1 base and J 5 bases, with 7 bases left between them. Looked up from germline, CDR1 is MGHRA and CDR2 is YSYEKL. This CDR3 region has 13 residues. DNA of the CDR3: TGCGCCAGCAGCCAAGCTTTAGAAGATACGCAGTATTTT. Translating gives CASSQALEDTQYF.

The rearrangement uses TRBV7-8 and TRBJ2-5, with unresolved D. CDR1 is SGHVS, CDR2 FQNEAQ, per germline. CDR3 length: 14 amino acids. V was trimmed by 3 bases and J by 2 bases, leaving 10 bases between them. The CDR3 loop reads CASSFRITQETQYF. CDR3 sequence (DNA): TGTGCCAGCAGCTTTAGAATCACTCAAGAGACCCAGTACTTC.

The DNA for the CDR3 is TGTGCCAGCTCACCACCCGGACAGGGTAGTTGGTACGAGCAGTACTTC. Translated: CASSPPGQGSWYEQYF. The chain carries TRBV18 and TRBJ2-7; 8 bases are shared with TRBD1. This CDR3 spans 16 amino acids. CDR1 and CDR2 (germline): KGHSH, LQKENI. The V segment lost 0 bases and the J segment 4 bases; nucleotides outside the gene matches: 8.